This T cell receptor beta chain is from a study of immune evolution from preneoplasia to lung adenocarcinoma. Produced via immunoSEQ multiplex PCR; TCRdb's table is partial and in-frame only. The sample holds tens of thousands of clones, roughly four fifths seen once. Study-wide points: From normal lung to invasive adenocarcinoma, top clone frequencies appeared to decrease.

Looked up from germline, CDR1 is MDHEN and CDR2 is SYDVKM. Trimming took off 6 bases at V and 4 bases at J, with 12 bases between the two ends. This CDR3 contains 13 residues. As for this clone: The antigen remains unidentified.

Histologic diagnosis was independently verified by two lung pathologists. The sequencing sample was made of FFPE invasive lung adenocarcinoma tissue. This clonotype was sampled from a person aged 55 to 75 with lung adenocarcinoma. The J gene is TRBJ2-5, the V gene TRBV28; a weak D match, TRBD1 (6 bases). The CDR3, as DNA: TGTGCCAGCAGACCACAGGGTGGAGAGACCCAGTACTTC. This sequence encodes CASRPQGGETQYF.